What follows describes a single T cell receptor (beta chain). The antigen is unknown. CDR1 SEHNR and CDR2 FQNEAQ come from the germline V gene (reference sequence). The V gene lost 4 bases and the J gene lost 0 bases, with 8 bases spanning the gap. This CDR3 region has 14 residues. Researchers ran the PCR with 60 Vbeta and 13 Jbeta primers. Produced via immunoSEQ multiplex PCR; TCRdb's table is partial and in-frame only. This table holds 35,000 to 50,000 clones, 50% to 75% found once. The data were obtained in a study of cytomegalovirus exposure and HLA in healthy donors. Study conclusions and caveats: A later analysis found that most CMV-associated TCR beta chains appeared HLA-restricted. Published work reported that the classifier diagnosed cytomegalovirus status with high specificity and sensitivity.

This chain connects TRBV7-9 to TRBJ2-3, with TRBD1 as a possible D gene (6 bases). The specimen sequenced was PBMCs. The sequence was obtained from a human donor in good health. The CDR3 sequence is CASSWTASTDTQYF. The CDR3 nucleotides are TGTGCCAGCAGCTGGACAGCTAGCACAGATACGCAGTATTTT.